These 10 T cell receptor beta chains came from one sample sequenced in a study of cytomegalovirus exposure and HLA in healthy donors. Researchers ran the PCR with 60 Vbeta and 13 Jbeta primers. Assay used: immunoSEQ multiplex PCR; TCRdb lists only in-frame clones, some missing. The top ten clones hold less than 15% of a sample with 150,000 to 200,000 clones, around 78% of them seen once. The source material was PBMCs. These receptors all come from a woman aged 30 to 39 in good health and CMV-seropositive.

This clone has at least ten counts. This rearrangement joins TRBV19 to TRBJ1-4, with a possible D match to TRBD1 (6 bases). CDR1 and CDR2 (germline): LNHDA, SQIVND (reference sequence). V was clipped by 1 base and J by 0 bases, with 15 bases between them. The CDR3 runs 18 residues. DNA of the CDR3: TGTGCCAGTAGTATAGGGGCAGGGGACGCCTCAACTAATGAAAAACTGTTTTTT. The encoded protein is CASSIGAGDASTNEKLFF. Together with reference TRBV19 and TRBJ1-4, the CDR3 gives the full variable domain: DGGITQSPKYLFRKEGQNVTLSCEQNLNHDAMYWYRQDPGQGLRLIYYSQIVNDFQKGDIAEGYSVSREKKESFPLTVTSAQKNPTAFYLCASSIGAGDASTNEKLFFGSGTQLSVL.

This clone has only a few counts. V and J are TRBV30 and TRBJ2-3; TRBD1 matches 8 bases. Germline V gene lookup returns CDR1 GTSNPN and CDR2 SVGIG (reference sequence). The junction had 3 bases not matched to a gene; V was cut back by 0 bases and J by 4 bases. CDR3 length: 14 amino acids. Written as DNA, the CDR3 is TGTGCCTGGAGTGTACCGGACAGGGCAGATACGCAGTATTTT. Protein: CAWSVPDRADTQYF.

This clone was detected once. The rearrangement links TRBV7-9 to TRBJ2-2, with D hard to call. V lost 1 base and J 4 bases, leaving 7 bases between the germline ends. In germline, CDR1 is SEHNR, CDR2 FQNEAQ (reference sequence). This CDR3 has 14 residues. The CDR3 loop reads CASSLGLTTGELFF. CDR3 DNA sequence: TGTGCCAGCAGCTTAGGACTCACCACCGGGGAGCTGTTTTTT.

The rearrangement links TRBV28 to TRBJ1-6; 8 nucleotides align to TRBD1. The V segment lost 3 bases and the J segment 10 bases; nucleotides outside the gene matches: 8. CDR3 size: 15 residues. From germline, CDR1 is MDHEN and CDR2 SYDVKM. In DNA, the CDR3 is TGTGCCAGCAGTTTTCTAGCAGGGGGCGGGTCACCCCTCCACTTT. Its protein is CASSFLAGGGSPLHF.

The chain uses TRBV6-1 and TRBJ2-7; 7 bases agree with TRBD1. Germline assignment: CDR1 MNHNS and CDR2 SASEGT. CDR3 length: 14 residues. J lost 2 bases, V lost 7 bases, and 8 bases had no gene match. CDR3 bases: TGTGCCAGCAAGTTTGGGACAGACCCCTACGAGCAGTACTTC. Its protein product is CASKFGTDPYEQYF.

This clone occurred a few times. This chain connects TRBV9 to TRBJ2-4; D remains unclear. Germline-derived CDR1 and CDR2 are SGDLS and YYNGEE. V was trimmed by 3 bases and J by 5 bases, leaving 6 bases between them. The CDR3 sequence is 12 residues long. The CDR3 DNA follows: TGTGCCAGCAGCGGCCTAGAAAACATTCAGTACTTC. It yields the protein CASSGLENIQYF.

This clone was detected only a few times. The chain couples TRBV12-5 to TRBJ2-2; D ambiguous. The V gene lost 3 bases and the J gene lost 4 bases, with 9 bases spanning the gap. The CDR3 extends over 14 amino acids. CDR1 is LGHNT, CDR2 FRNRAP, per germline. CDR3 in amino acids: CASGLSRFTGELFF. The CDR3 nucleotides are TGTGCTAGTGGTTTAAGCAGGTTCACCGGGGAGCTGTTTTTT.

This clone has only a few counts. The CDR3 loop reads CSVEGLHSTDTQYF. CDR3 DNA: TGCAGCGTTGAGGGACTACATAGCACAGATACGCAGTATTTT. The V and J genes are TRBV29-1 and TRBJ2-3; 7 nucleotides line up with TRBD2. The CDR3 is 14 amino acids. J lost 0 bases, V lost 3 bases, and 3 bases had no gene match. Germline CDR1 is SQVTM and CDR2 is ANQGSEA.

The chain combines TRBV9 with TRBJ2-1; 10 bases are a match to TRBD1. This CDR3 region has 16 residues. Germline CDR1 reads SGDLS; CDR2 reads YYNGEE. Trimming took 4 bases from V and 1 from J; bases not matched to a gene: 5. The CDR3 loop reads CASSRGQGRSYNEQFF. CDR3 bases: TGTGCCAGCAGCAGGGGACAGGGGAGGTCCTACAATGAGCAGTTCTTC.

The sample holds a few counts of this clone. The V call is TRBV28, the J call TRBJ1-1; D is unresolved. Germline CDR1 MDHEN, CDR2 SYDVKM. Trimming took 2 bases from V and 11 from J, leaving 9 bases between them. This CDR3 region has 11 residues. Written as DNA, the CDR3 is TGTGCCAGCAGTTTACAAAGCGGGGCTTTCTTT. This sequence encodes CASSLQSGAFF.